This T cell receptor beta chain was sequenced for a study of T-cell reconstitution after alpha-beta-depleted transplantation in children (dated by TCRdb to 2015 to 2016). As for the study more broadly: Using TCR repertoire profiling, the study quantitatively followed how T-cell immune reconstitution unfolded in children after TCRalphabeta/CD19-depleted allogeneic hematopoietic cell transplantation.

Receptor libraries were prepared by PCR. These reads were obtained on an Illumina HiSeq 2500. To normalize quantification of the TCRbeta repertoire, the TCR libraries were built with molecular barcoding that relied on unique molecular identifiers. The public reads were run again by TCRdb, first through fastp at Q25 and then through MiXCR, and only productive beta chains were kept. Each record represents a unique CDR3 protein, reported with the most common genes and DNA among its rows. The sample data list some 530,000 distinct CDR3 sequences, and around 12% of these were observed just once. About 5.4% of the sample comes from the top ten. CDR1 is given as LGHNA and CDR2 as YSLEER, both from the germline V gene. The CDR3, from cysteine to phenylalanine, totals 18 residues. Of all the DNA, just the CDR3 is kept, 54 bases in frame from base 1. Between the V and J ends, shortened by 3 bases and 0 bases respectively, the junction contains 18 bases.

This clonotype turned up a few times. Its cognate antigen has yet to be identified. The sample holds no much larger clone one base away, and base qualities are not on file. The sequence was obtained from a human donor who donated a stem cell graft to a child with combined immunodeficiency. The sequence links TRBV4-3 to TRBJ1-3; TRBD1 is a weak D gene call, 5 bases matching. The sample here was PBMCs from the stem cell graft donor, taken from the stem cell graft. Here the CDR3 is given as CASSQGLVGANSGNTIYF. The sequenced DNA: TGCGCCAGCAGCCAGGGTTTGGTAGGGGCGAACTCTGGAAACACCATATATTTT.